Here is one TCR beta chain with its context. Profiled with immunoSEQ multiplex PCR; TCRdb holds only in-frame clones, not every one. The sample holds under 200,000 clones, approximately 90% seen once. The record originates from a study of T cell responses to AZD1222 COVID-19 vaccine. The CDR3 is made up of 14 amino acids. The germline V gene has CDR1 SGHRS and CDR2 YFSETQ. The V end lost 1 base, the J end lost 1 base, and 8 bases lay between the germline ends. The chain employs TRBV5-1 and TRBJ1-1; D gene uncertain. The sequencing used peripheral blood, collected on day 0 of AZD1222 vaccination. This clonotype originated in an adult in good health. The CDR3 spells CASSLPRGNTEAFF. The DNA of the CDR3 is TGCGCCAGCAGCTTGCCCCGCGGGAACACTGAAGCTTTCTTT.